This TCR beta chain was identified in a study of T-cell reconstitution after alpha-beta-depleted transplantation in children. On this clonotype itself: Its antigen is unknown.

The CDR3 totals 14 residues. Per the germline V gene, CDR1 is SGHRS and CDR2 is YFSETQ. V was clipped by 0 bases and J by 9 bases, with 13 bases between them. Unique molecular identifiers were incorporated during preparation of the TCRbeta library. Using its own MiXCR run on the PCR reads, TCRdb lists one record per CDR3 protein. The table shows around 670,000 distinct CDR3 sequences, with 13% occurring only once. Study results and caveats: Among T cells one year after transplant, newly produced cells accounted for most counts and diversity. Roughly two months post-transplant, alpha-beta T cells reportedly originated from several hundred graft clones that had expanded. Recipient T cells and thymic progenitors that survived gave rise to the high TCRbeta diversity observed at day 60 in some patients.

The rearrangement joins TRBV5-1 to TRBJ2-4; D possibly corresponds to TRBD2 (6 bases). The TCR comes from a girl under 10 years old with congenital amegakaryocytic thrombocytopenia, due to receive a stem cell transplant. Sequenced material: PBMCs, taken before TCRalphabeta/CD19-depleted stem cell transplant. This CDR3 reads CASSLVGRAGIQYF. The CDR3 region has the DNA TGCGCCAGCAGCTTGGTCGGGAGAGCCGGCATTCAGTACTTC. Full variable domain (rest looked up from reference TRBV5-1 and TRBJ2-4): KAGVTQTPRYLIKTRGQQVTLSCSPISGHRSVSWYQQTPGQGLQFLFEYFSETQRNKGNFPGRFSGRQFSNSRSEMNVSTLELGDSALYLCASSLVGRAGIQYFGAGTRLSVL.